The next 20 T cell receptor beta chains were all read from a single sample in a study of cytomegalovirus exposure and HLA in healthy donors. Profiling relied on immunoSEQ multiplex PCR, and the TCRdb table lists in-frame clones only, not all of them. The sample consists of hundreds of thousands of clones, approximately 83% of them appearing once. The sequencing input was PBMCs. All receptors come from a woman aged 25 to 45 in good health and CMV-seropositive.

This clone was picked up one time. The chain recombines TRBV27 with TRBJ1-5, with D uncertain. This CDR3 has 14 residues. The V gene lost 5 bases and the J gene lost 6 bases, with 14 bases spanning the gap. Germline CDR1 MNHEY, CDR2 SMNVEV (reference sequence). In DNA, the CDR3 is TGTGCCAGCAGTCCGGTAGGAGGTCTTCAGCCCCAGCATTTT. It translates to CASSPVGGLQPQHF.

CDR3 region: CASSLFGGSIDTGELFF. For the CDR3, the DNA is TGTGCCAGCAGTTTATTTGGCGGGAGTATAGATACCGGGGAGCTGTTTTTT. The chain carries TRBV28 and TRBJ2-2, with 7 positions matching TRBD2. The CDR3 loop spans 17 amino acids. The V gene end was trimmed by 1 base and the J gene end by 5 bases; junction bases not matched to a gene: 10. The germline V gene has CDR1 MDHEN and CDR2 SYDVKM.

Here the CDR3 reads CATSRDRYQPQHF. The CDR3 DNA reads TGTGCCACCAGCAGAGATAGATATCAGCCCCAGCATTTT. The chain recombines TRBV15 with TRBJ1-5; no firm D call. The germline gives CDR1 LNHNV, CDR2 YYDKDF (reference sequence). Trimming removed 0 bases from V and 5 bases from J, with 5 bases in between. CDR3 size: 13 residues. The full variable domain, in which reference TRBV15 and TRBJ1-5 provide the parts outside the CDR3, is DAMVIQNPRYQVTQFGKPVTLSCSQTLNHNVMYWYQQKSSQAPKLLFHYYDKDFNNEADTPDNFQSRRPNTSFCFLDIRSPGLGDTAMYLCATSRDRYQPQHFGDGTRLSIL.

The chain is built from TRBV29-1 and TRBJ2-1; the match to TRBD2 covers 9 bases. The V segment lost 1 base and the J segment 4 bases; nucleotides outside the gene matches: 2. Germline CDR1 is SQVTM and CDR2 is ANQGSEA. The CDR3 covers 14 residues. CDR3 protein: CSVEGGRGYNEQFF. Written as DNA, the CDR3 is TGCAGCGTTGAAGGCGGGAGGGGGTACAATGAGCAGTTCTTC.

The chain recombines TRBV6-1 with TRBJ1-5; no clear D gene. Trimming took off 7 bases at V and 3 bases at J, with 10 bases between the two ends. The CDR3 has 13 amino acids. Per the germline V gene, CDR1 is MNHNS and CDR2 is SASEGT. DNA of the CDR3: TGTGCCAGCACCCACGGGAACAATCAGCCCCAGCATTTT. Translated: CASTHGNNQPQHF.

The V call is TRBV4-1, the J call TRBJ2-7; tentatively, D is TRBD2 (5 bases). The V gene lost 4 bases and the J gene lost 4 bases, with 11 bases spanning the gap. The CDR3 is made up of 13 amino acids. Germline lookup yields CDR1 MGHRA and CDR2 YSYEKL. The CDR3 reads CASSLRTGYEQYF. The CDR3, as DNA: TGCGCCAGCAGCCTGAGGACTGGATACGAGCAGTACTTC.

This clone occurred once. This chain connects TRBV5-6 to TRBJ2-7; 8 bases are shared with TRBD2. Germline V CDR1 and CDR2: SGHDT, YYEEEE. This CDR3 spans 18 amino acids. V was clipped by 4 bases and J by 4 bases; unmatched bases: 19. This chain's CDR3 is CASSPGTSGSSILYEQYF. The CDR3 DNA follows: TGTGCCAGCAGCCCCGGTACGAGCGGGAGTTCTATCCTGTACGAGCAGTACTTC.

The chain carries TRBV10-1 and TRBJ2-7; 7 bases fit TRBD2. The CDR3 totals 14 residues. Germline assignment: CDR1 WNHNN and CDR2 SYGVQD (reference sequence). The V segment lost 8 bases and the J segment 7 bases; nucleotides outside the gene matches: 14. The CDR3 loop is CASGGWGRVGEQYF. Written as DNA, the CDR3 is TGCGCCAGCGGGGGTTGGGGGAGGGTTGGAGAGCAGTACTTC.

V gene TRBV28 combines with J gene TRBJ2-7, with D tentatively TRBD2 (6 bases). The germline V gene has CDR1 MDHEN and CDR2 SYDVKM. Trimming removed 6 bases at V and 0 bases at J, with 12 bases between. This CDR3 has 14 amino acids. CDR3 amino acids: CASRLAASSYEQYF. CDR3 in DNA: TGTGCCAGCAGGTTAGCGGCAAGCTCCTACGAGCAGTACTTC.

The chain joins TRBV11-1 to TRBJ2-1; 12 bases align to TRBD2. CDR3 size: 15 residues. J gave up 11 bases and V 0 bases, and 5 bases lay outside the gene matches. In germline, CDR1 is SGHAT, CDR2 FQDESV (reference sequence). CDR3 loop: CASSLAGLAGSQQFF. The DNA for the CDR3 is TGTGCCAGCAGCTTAGCCGGACTAGCGGGATCCCAGCAGTTCTTC. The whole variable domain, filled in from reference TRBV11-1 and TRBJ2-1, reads EAEVAQSPRYKITEKSQAVAFWCDPISGHATLYWYRQILGQGPELLVQFQDESVVDDSQLPKDRFSAERLKGVDSTLKIQPAELGDSAMYLCASSLAGLAGSQQFFGPGTRLTVL.

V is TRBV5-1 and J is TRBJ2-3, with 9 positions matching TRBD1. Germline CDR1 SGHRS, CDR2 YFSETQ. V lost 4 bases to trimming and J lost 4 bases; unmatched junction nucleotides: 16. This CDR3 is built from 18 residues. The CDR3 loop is CASSIIDRGAIEADTQYF. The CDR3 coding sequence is TGCGCCAGCAGCATCATCGACAGGGGGGCTATTGAGGCAGATACGCAGTATTTT.

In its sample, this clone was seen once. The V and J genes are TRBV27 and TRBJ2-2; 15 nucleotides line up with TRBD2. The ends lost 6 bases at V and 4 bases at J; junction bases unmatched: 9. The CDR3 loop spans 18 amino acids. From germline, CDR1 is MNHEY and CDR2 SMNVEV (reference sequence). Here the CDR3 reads CASRRTSGRVGGTGELFF. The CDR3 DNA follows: TGTGCCAGCAGACGGACTAGCGGGAGGGTCGGAGGCACCGGGGAGCTGTTTTTT.

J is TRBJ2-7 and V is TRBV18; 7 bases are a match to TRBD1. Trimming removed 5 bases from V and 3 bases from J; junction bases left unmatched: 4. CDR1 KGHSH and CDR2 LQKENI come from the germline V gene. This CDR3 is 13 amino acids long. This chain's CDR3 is CASSGQVIYEQYF. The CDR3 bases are TGTGCCAGCTCAGGACAGGTGATCTACGAGCAGTACTTC. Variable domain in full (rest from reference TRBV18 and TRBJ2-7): NAGVMQNPRHLVRRRGQEARLRCSPMKGHSHVYWYRQLPEEGLKFMVYLQKENIIDESGMPKERFSAEFPKEGPSILRIQQVVRGDSAAYFCASSGQVIYEQYFGPGTRLTVT.

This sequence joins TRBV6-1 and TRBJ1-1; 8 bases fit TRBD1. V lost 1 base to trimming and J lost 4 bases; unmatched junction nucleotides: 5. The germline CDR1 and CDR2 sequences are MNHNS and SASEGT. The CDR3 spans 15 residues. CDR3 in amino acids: CASSEVPGGFTEAFF. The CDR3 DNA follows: TGTGCCAGCAGTGAAGTGCCAGGGGGCTTCACTGAAGCTTTCTTT.

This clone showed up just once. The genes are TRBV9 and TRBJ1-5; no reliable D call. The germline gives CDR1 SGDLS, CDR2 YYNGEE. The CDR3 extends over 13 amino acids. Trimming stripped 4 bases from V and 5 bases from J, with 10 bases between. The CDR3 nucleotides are TGTGCCAGCAGCCCAAGCCCTTATCAGCCCCAGCATTTT. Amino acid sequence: CASSPSPYQPQHF.

The DNA of the CDR3 is TGTGCCAGCAGTTCCTTCCGGGAAACTAATGAAAAACTGTTTTTT. It codes for CASSSFRETNEKLFF. The rearrangement links TRBV28 to TRBJ1-4; D gene ambiguous. V was cut by 4 bases and J by 1 base, with 10 bases left in between. Germline-derived CDR1 and CDR2 are MDHEN and SYDVKM. The CDR3 loop spans 15 amino acids. The full variable domain, its missing parts supplied by reference TRBV28 and TRBJ1-4, is DVKVTQSSRYLVKRTGEKVFLECVQDMDHENMFWYRQDPGLGLRLIYFSYDVKMKEKGDIPEGYSVSREKKERFSLILESASTNQTSMYLCASSSFRETNEKLFFGSGTQLSVL.

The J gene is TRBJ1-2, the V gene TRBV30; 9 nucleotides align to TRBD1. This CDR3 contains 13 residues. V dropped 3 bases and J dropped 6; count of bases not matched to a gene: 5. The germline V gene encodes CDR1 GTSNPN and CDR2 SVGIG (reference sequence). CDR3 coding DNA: TGTGCCTGGAGAGACCGGGACAGGGATGGCTACACCTTC. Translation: CAWRDRDRDGYTF.

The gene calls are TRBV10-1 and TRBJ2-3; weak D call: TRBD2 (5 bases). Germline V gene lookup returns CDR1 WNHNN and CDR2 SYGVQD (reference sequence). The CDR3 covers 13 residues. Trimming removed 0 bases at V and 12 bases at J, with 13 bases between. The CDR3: CASSESAGMKQYF. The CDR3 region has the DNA TGCGCCAGCAGTGAGTCGGCGGGCATGAAACAGTATTTT.

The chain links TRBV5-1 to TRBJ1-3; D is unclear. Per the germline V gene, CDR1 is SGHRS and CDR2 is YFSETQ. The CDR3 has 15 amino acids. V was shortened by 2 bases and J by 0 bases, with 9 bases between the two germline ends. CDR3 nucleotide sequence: TGCGCCAGCAGCTTAGAGCCCTACTCTGGAAACACCATATATTTT. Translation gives CASSLEPYSGNTIYF. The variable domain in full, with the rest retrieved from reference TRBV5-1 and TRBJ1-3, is KAGVTQTPRYLIKTRGQQVTLSCSPISGHRSVSWYQQTPGQGLQFLFEYFSETQRNKGNFPGRFSGRQFSNSRSEMNVSTLELGDSALYLCASSLEPYSGNTIYFGEGSWLTVV.

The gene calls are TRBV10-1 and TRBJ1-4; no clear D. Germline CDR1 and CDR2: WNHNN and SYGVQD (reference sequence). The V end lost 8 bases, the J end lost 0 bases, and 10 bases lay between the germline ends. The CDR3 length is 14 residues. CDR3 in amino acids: CASGEDATNEKLFF. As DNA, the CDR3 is TGCGCCAGCGGGGAGGATGCAACTAATGAAAAACTGTTTTTT.